This TCR beta chain originates from a study of blood T cell repertoires in COVID-19. The wider study: Specimens from acute and convalescent COVID-19 originated in the United States, Italy and Spain. From T cells, B-cell-depleted T cells, or PBMCs came the material, which was cDNA or gDNA.

This CDR3 has 18 amino acids. Per germline, CDR1 SEHNR and CDR2 FQNEAQ (reference sequence). V was shortened by 4 bases and J by 8 bases, with 29 bases between the two germline ends. Per the original data handling: Estimated nucleated cell counts came from reference gene primer amplification. Profiling relied on immunoSEQ multiplex PCR, and the TCRdb table lists in-frame clones only, not all of them. D and trimming were read from the DNA, whereas the V and J calls and clone size are those reported in that table. The top ten clones hold roughly 7.4% of a sample with about 46,000 clones, over 80% of them seen once.

The sequenced material came from peripheral blood. The chain employs TRBV7-9 and TRBJ1-1; a possible D gene is TRBD1 (5 bases). The receptor's source is a man over 45 with acute or convalescent COVID-19. The CDR3 loop reads CASSSRSLGQGRIGEAFF. The CDR3 DNA reads as TGTGCCAGCAGCTCAAGATCCCTGGGGCAGGGTCGCATCGGGGAAGCTTTCTTT. Full variable domain (missing parts from reference TRBV7-9 and TRBJ1-1): DTGVSQNPRHKITKRGQNVTFRCDPISEHNRLYWYRQTLGQGPEFLTYFQNEAQLEKSRLLSDRFSAERPKGSFSTLEIQRTEQGDSAMYLCASSSRSLGQGRIGEAFFGQGTRLTVV.